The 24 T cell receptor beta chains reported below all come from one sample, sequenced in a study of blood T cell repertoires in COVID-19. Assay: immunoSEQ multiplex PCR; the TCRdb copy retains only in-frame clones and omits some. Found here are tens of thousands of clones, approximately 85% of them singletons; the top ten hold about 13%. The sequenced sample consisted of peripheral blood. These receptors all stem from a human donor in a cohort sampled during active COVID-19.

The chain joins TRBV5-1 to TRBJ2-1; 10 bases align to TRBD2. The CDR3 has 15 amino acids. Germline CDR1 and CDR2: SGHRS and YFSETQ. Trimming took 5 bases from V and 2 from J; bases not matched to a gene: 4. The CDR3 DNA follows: TGCGCCAGCAGACTAGCGGGAACCACCTACAATGAGCAGTTCTTC. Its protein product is CASRLAGTTYNEQFF.

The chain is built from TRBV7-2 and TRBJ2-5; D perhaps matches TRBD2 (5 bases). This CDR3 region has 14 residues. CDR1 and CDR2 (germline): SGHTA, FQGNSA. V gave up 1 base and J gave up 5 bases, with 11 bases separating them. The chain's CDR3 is CASSLVAGPETQYF. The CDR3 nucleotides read TGTGCCAGCAGCTTAGTGGCGGGTCCCGAGACCCAGTACTTC.

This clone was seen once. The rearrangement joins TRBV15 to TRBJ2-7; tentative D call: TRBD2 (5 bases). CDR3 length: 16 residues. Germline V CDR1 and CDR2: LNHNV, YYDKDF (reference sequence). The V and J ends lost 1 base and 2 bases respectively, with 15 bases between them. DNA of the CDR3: TGTGCCACCAGCAGAGCCCCCCGACTGGGAGCCTACGAGCAGTACTTC. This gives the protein CATSRAPRLGAYEQYF.

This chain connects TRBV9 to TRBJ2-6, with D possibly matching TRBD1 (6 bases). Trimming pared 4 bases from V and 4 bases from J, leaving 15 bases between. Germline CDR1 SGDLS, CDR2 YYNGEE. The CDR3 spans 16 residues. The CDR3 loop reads CASSSYRVEGANVLTF. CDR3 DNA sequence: TGTGCCAGCAGCTCATACAGGGTGGAAGGGGCCAACGTCCTGACTTTC.

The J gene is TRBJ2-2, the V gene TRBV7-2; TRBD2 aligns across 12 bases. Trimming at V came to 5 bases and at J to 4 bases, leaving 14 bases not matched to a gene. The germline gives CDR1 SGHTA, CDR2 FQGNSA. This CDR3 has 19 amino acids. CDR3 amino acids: CASSPMRTSGARGTGELFF. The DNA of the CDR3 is TGTGCCAGCAGCCCAATGAGGACTAGCGGGGCCCGGGGCACCGGGGAGCTGTTTTTT.

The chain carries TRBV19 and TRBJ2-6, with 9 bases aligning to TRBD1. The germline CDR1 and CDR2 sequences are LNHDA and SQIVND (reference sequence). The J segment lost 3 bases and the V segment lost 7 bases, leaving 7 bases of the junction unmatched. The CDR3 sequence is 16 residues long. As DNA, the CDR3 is TGTGCCAGTACCGGACAGGGGACTATTGGGGCCAACGTCCTGACTTTC. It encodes CASTGQGTIGANVLTF.

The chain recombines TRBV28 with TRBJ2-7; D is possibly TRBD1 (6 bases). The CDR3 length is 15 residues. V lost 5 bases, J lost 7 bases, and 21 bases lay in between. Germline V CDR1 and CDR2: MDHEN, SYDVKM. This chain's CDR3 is CASSISRHRGGEQYF. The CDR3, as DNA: TGTGCCAGCAGTATCTCGAGACACCGAGGGGGTGAGCAGTACTTC.

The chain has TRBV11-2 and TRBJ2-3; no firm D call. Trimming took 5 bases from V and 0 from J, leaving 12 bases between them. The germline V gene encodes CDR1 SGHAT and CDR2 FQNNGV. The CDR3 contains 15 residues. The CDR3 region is CASSPSPTSTDTQYF. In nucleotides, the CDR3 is TGTGCCAGCAGCCCAAGCCCCACCAGCACAGATACGCAGTATTTT.

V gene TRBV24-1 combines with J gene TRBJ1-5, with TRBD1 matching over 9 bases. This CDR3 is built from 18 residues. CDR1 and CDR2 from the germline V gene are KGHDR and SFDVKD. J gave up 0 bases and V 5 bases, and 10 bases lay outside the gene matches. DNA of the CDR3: TGTGCCACCAGTGGGGACAGGGCCGGGGGATATAGCAATCAGCCCCAGCATTTT. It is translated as CATSGDRAGGYSNQPQHF.

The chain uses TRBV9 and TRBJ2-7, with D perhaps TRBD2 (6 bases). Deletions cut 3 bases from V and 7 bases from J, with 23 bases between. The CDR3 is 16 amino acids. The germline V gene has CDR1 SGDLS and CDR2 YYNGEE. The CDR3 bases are TGTGCCAGCAGCGCTTCGGGTAGCGGCCAATCGCGGGAGCAGTACTTC. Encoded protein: CASSASGSGQSREQYF.

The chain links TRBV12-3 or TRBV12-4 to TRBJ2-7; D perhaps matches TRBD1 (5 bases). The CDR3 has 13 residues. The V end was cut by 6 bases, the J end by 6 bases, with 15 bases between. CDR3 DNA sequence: TGTGCCAGCAGCAAGCAACAGGTCTCCGAGCAGTACTTC. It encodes CASSKQQVSEQYF.

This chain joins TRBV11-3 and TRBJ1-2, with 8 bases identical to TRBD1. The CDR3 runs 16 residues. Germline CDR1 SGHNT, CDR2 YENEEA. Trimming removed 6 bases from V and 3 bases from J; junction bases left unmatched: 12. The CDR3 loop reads CASSHNDRGEDYGYTF. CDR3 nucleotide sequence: TGTGCCAGCAGTCATAACGACAGGGGAGAGGACTATGGCTACACCTTC.

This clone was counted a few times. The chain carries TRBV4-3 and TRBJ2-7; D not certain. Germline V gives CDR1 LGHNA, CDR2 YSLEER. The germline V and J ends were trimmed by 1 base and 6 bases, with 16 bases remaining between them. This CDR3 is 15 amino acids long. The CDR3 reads CASSQVAFSESEQYF. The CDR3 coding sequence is TGCGCCAGCAGCCAAGTTGCTTTTTCGGAGAGCGAGCAGTACTTC.

The CDR3 DNA reads as TGTGCCAGTAGTACGAGGACTAGCGGGAGAAATGGCGAGCAGTACTTC. Amino acid sequence: CASSTRTSGRNGEQYF. The chain is built from TRBV19 and TRBJ2-7; 13 bases are shared with TRBD2. The CDR3 is 16 amino acids. The J segment lost 6 bases and the V segment lost 4 bases, leaving 9 bases of the junction unmatched. Germline lookup yields CDR1 LNHDA and CDR2 SQIVND (reference sequence).

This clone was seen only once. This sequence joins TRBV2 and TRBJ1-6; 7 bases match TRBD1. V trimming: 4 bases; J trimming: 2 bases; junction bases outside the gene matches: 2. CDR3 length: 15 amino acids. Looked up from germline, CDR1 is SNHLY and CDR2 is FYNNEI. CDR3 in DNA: TGTGCCAGCAGTGGACAGGGCGCCTATAATTCACCCCTCCACTTT. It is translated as CASSGQGAYNSPLHF.

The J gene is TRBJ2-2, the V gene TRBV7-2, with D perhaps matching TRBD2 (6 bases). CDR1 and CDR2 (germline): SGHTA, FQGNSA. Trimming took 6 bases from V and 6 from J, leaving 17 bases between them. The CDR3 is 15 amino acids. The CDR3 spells CASRRSSGDPGELFF. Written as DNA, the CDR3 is TGTGCCAGCAGACGAAGTTCGGGGGACCCCGGGGAGCTGTTTTTT.

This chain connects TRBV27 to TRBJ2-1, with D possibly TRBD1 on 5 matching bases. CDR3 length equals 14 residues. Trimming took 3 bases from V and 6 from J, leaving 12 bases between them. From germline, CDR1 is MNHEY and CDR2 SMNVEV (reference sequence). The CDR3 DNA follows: TGTGCCAGCAGTTTTAAGACAGAGAGCAATGAGCAGTTCTTC. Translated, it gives CASSFKTESNEQFF.

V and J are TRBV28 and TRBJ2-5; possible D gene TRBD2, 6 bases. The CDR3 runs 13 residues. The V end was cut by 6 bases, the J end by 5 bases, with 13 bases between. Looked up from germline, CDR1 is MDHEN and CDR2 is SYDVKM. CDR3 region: CASRGRRGETQYF. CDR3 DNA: TGTGCCAGCAGGGGGAGGCGCGGGGAGACCCAGTACTTC.

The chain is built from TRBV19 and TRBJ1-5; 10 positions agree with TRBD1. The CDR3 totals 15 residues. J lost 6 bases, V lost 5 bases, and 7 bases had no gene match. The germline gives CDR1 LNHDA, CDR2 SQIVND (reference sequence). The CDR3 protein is CASSPRQGASQPQHF. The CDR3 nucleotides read TGTGCCAGTAGTCCCAGACAGGGGGCAAGTCAGCCCCAGCATTTT.

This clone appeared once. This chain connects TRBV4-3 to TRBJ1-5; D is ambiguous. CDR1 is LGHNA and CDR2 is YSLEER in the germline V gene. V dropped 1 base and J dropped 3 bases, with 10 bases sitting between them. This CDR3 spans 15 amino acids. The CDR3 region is CASSQAAGINQPQHF. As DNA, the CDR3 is TGCGCCAGCAGCCAAGCGGCGGGGATCAATCAGCCCCAGCATTTT.

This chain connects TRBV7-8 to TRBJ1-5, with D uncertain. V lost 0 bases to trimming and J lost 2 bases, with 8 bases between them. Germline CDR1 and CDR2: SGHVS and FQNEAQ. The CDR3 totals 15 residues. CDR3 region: CASSLAAGRNQPQHF. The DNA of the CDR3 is TGTGCCAGCAGCTTAGCGGCAGGCCGCAATCAGCCCCAGCATTTT.

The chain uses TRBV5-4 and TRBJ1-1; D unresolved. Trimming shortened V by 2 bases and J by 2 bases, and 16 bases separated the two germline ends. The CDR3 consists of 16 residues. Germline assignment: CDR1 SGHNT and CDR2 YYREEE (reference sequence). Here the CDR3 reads CASSLPRGAVNTEAFF. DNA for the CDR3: TGTGCCAGCAGCTTACCTCGGGGAGCCGTAAACACTGAAGCTTTCTTT.

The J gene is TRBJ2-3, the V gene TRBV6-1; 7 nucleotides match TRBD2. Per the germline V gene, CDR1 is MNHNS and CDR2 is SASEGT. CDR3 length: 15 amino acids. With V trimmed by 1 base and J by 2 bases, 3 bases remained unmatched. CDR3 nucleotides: TGTGCCAGCAGTGAAGTTGCGGGAGCCACAGATACGCAGTATTTT. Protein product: CASSEVAGATDTQYF.

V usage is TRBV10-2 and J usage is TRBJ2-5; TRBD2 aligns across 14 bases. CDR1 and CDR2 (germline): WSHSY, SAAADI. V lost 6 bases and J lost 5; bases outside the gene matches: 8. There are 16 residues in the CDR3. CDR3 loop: CASRGTSGSAGETQYF. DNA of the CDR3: TGCGCCAGCAGGGGGACTAGCGGGAGTGCTGGGGAGACCCAGTACTTC.